The T cell receptor beta chain described here comes from a study of radiotherapy plus CTLA-4 blockade in lung cancer (dated by TCRdb to the late 2010s). Broadly, across the study: Among enrolled patients, roughly 18% had an objective response and 25% to 40% reached disease control. Overall study outcomes, separate from this receptor: The strongest predictors of response, as reported, were early dynamic changes in blood T cell clones along with a rise in serum interferon-beta after radiation. After treatment with radiotherapy and ipilimumab, TCR clones that originated in tumors expanded in peripheral blood.

V loses 7 bases at its end and J loses 4 bases; junction bases beyond the gene matches: 4. CDR1 and CDR2 are read off the germline V gene as SGHTS and YDEGEE. Inclusive of the bounding cysteine and phenylalanine, the CDR3 is 14 residues long. The DNA shown is the 42-base CDR3, in frame from base 1. This clone was seen a handful of times. The specificity of this receptor is unknown. Base qualities are not provided; no much larger clone lies one nucleotide away. Libraries were constructed by the immunoSEQ multiplex PCR assay. TCRdb obtained this table from immuneACCESS and retained in-frame rearrangements with V and J assigned. These tables miss some clones; where compared with another copy, unresolved V genes account for less than half of the shortfall, and the remainder is unexplained. Counted in this sample were around 90,000 clones; around 83% of them appeared once. Clones ranked in the top ten supply roughly 15% of the sample.

The study evaluated CTLA-4 blockade (ipilimumab) given together with focal radiation therapy in patients who had chemo-refractory metastatic non-small-cell lung cancer. The specimen was peripheral blood, collected from a patient treated with radiotherapy plus ipilimumab. This receptor was identified in a human donor with non-small cell lung cancer that progressed on radiotherapy plus ipilimumab. This sequence uses TRBV5-8 and TRBJ2-1; the central 11 bases match TRBD1. CDR3 loop: CASSGTGGYNEQFF. In nucleotide form, the sequence is TGTGCCAGCTCAGGGACAGGGGGATACAATGAGCAGTTCTTC. The CDR3 plus the reference TRBV5-8 and TRBJ2-1 genes for the other parts give the full variable domain: EAGVTQSPTHLIKTRGQQATLRCSPISGHTSVYWYQQALGLGLQFLLWYDEGEERNRGNFPPRFSGRQFPNYSSELNVNALELEDSALYLCASSGTGGYNEQFFGPGTRLTVL.